This T cell receptor (beta chain) was observed in a study of blood T cell repertoires in COVID-19 (dated by TCRdb to about 2020). For the wider study: The collaborator samples originated in the United States, Italy and Spain and spanned the acute and convalescent phases of COVID-19. Deeply sampled blood TCRbeta repertoires from subjects exposed to, actively infected with, or recovered from COVID-19 were included in the dataset. A de-identified subject ID, COVID-19 status, age in years and sex were almost always included in the sample metadata. The prospective study material was composed of cDNA or gDNA derived from T cells, B-cell-depleted T cells, or PBMCs. The samples were drawn from the first 160 participants of the ongoing ImmuneRACE study and from 1,254 subjects provided by 6 global collaborators. The repertoires were released in a freely available public database meant as a resource for research on the immune response to SARS-CoV-2. Where available, HLA class I and class II types were taken from metadata supplied by the sample provider and were not determined by assay-based typing. Findings and caveats that apply to the study as a whole: Clinical and demographic metadata were provided uncurated, with the amount varying by source and participant.

TCRbeta CDR3 regions were amplified from genomic DNA using the immunoSEQ Assay, a bias-controlled multiplex PCR. Concerning the study's data processing: The number of nucleated cells in each sample was estimated from the amplification of reference gene primers within the assay. To quantify the absolute abundance of each unique TCRbeta CDR3 rearrangement, sequence reads were collapsed and filtered. For each sample, productive Simpson clonality was calculated as the square root of Simpson's diversity index across productive rearrangements. Drawn from immuneACCESS, this table holds only the in-frame rearrangements with V and J called that TCRdb kept. Clones are partly lost; checked studies trace under half to an unresolved V gene and leave the rest unexplained. From that table come the V and J calls and clone size; the DNA was used to work out D and trimming. The sample records 250,000 to 300,000 clones, 90% of which are singletons. The ten largest clones add up to 2% to 2.5% of the sample.

Clipping removes 9 bases from V and 5 bases from J, with 12 as the unmatched junction base count. According to the germline V gene, CDR1 reads SNHLY and CDR2 reads FYNNEI. Reading from cysteine to phenylalanine, the CDR3 counts 14 amino acids. Only CDR3 DNA remains: 42 bases, in frame from the first base. Comments on this clone: Its specific antigen is unknown. Base quality data are lacking; no much larger clone is found one base away.

One collaborating source in Seattle enrolled patients while the patients were actively infected and followed the patients over time throughout the course of disease. Each collaborating institution followed its own protocols to collect whole blood in K2EDTA tubes. For TCRbeta analysis, collaborators shipped samples as frozen whole blood, isolated PBMCs, or DNA extracted from either of those sample types. The sample comprised peripheral blood. The receptor was isolated from a woman aged 55-75 years with COVID-19, enrolled during active disease. The sequence is built from TRBV2 and TRBJ2-7, with 8 bases matching TRBD2. The CDR3 sequence is CASPAGGRADEQYF. The DNA reads TGTGCCAGTCCCGCGGGGGGACGGGCTGACGAGCAGTACTTC.